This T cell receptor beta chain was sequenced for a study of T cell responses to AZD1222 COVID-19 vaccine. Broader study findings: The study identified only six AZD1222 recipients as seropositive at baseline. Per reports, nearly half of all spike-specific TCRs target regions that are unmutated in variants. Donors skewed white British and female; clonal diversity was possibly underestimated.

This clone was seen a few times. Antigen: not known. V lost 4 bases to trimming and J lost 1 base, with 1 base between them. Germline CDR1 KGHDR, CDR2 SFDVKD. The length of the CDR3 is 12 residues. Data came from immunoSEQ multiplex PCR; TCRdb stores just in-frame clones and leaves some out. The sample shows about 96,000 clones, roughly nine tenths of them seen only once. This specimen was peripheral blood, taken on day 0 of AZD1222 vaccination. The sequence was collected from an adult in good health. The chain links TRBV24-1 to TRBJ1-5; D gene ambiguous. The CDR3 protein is CATSESNQPQHF. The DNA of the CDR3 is TGTGCCACCAGTGAGAGCAATCAGCCCCAGCATTTT.